This TCR beta chain was identified in a study of early stage breast cancer tumors (dated by TCRdb to between 2016 and 2019). About the study as a whole: Of the roughly 15 invasive breast tumors, about a dozen were found to be estrogen receptor-positive, progesterone receptor-positive and HER2-negative. On average, each sample got about 9.3-fold read coverage. A total of around 2.7 million templates, representing almost 1,100,000 unique clonotypes, were detected across all samples. About 70% of the 12 ER+/PR+/HER2- tumors were invasive ductal carcinomas, while the other four were invasive lobular carcinomas. The investigation overall reported the following: Bulk genomic DNA sequencing of unsorted cells missed chain pairing and functional markers such as CD4, CD8 and FOXP3. Because the cohort was small, a breakdown by tumor subtype could not be done. Repertoires from blood resembled normal breast more closely than tumor, and using blood as a reference for each tissue separated tumor from normal in most of the 16 patients. Enriched TCRB sequences shared across patients were found to be mostly commonly generated sequences that were unlikely to play an important role in the tumor microenvironment. Tumors showed around 2.7-fold higher T cell density and higher clonality than adjacent normal breast tissue.

The study profiled bulk TCR beta-chain repertoires in matched peripheral blood, tumor and adjacent normal breast tissue taken from over 15 patients with early-stage breast cancer. Before surgery, roughly 5-10 mL of whole blood was collected in EDTA tubes and processed within 2 hours. Ficoll-Paque centrifugation in SepMate-50 tubes was used to isolate peripheral blood mononuclear cells. PBMCs were cryopreserved in aliquots of about 1.8 to 4.5 million cells in approximately 90% FBS with around 10% DMSO and kept in liquid nitrogen. The Qiagen AllPrep DNA/RNA Mini kit was used for genomic DNA extraction. This clone occurred a few times. This clone's antigen is unknown. There are no base qualities to consult, and no much larger clone falls within one base. Two independent genomic DNA replicates were amplified for each sample, with 0.5 ug used for blood and approximately 1.5 ug for tumor or normal breast. TCRB sequencing of genomic DNA was carried out with the ImmunoSeq Intro kit according to the manufacturer's instructions. Multiplex PCR ran about 29 cycles with proprietary primers and spike-in control sequences for absolute quantification. Single-end 150-bp reads were used to sequence an 87-bp fragment spanning the CDR3 plus the flanking V and J genes. Seven samples, with two replicates for each sample, were multiplexed per lane of an Illumina MiSeq using version 3.0 chemistry. The paper's data handling went like this. Raw data were processed by the vendor's proprietary pipeline, with both replicates merged into one result per sample. Productive rearrangements sharing the V-gene family, CDR3 amino acid sequence and J-gene segment were defined as clonotypes. To compute clonality, the normalized Shannon entropy (Pielou evenness) of TCRB abundances was subtracted from 1. To estimate T cell density, the total number of templates was divided by the number of input cells, which was inferred from the amount of DNA input. Total repertoire diversity and clonality were estimated with Recon using default parameters. A clonotype was considered tumor-enriched if its abundance in tumor exceeded 0.1% and was at least 32-fold higher than its abundance in normal breast. In its TCRdb copy, this immuneACCESS table keeps in-frame sequences only and misses some clones. Where compared with another copy, unresolved V genes explain less than half of these, and the others have no known cause. For V, J and clone size, that table is used; D and trimming come from the DNA. The sample includes about 28,000 clones, with 75% to 85% observed a single time. The leading ten clones occupy 10% to 15% of the sample.

The CDR3 runs 13 amino acids, cysteine and phenylalanine included. Of the read, only the CDR3 DNA is kept; its 39 bases are in frame from base 1. Trimming takes 8 bases from V and 6 bases from J, and the germline ends sit 13 bases apart. The germline V gene specifies WSHSY as CDR1 and SAAADI as CDR2. The chain joins TRBV10-2 to TRBJ2-2; the D gene is unclear. Sequencing used blood. The TCR originated in a person between 55 and 70 years old with breast cancer. The CDR3 protein is CASASTPAGELFF. In nucleotide form, the sequence is TGCGCCAGCGCGTCAACGCCGGCCGGGGAGCTGTTTTTT.